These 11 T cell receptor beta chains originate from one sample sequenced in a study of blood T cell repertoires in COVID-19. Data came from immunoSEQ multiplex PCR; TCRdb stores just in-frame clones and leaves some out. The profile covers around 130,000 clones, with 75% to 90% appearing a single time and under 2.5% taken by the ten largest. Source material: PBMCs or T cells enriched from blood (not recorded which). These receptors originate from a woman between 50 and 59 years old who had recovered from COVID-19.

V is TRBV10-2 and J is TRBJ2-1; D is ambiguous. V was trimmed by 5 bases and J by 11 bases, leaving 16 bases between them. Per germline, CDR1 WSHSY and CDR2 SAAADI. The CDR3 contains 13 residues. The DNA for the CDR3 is TGCGCCAGCAGTAACGGAGAGAGGTCCAAGCAGTTCTTC. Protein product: CASSNGERSKQFF.

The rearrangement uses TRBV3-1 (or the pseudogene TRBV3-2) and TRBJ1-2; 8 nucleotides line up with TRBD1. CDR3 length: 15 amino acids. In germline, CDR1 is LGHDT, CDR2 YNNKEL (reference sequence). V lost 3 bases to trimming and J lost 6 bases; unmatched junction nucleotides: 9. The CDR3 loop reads CASSQGGGQGDGYTF. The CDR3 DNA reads TGTGCCAGCAGCCAGGGGGGAGGACAGGGCGATGGCTACACCTTC.

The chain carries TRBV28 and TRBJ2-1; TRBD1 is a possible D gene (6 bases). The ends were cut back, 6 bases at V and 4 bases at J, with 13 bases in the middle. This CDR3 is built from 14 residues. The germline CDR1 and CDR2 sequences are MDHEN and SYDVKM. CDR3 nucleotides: TGTGCCAGCAGCCCGGGACAACAATACAATGAGCAGTTCTTC. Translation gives CASSPGQQYNEQFF.

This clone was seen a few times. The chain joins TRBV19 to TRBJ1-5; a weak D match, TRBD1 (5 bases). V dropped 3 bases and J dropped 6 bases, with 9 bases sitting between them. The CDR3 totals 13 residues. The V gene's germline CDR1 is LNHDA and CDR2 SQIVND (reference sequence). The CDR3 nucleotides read TGTGCCAGTAGTATTTGGGGGGTTCAGCCCCAGCATTTT. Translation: CASSIWGVQPQHF.

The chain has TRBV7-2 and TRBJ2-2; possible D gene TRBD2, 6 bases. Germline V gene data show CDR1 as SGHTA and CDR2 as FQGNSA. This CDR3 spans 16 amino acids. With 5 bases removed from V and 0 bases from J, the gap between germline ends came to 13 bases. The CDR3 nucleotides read TGTGCCAGCAGCAAGGCTGGGGGGACGAACACCGGGGAGCTGTTTTTT. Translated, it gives CASSKAGGTNTGELFF.

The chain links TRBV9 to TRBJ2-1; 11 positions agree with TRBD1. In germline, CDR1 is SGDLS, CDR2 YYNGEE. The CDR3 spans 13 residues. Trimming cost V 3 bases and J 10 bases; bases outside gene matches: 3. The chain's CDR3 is CASSEGQGDEQFF. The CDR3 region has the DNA TGTGCCAGCAGCGAGGGACAGGGGGACGAGCAGTTCTTC.

Here the CDR3 DNA reads TGCGCCAGCAGGGGACAGGGACAAGAGACCCAGTACTTC. Its translation is CASRGQGQETQYF. The rearrangement uses TRBV5-1 and TRBJ2-5; 9 bases map to TRBD1. This CDR3 spans 13 amino acids. From germline, CDR1 is SGHRS and CDR2 YFSETQ. The trim removed 5 bases at V and 2 bases at J, leaving 1 base unmatched.

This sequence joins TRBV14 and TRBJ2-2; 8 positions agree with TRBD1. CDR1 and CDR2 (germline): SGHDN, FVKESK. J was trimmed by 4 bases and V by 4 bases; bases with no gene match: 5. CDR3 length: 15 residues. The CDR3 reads CASSRSDRGTGELFF. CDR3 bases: TGTGCCAGCAGCCGATCCGACAGGGGCACCGGGGAGCTGTTTTTT.

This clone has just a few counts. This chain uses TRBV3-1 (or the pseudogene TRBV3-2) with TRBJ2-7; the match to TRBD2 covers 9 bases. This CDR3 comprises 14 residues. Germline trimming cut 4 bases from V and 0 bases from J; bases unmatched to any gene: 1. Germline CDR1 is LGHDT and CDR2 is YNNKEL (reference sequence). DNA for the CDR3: TGTGCCAGCAGCCTAGCGGGGGACTCCTACGAGCAGTACTTC. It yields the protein CASSLAGDSYEQYF.

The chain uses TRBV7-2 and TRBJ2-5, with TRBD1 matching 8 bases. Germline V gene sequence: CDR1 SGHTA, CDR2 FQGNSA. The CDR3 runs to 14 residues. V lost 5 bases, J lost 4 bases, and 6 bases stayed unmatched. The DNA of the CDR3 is TGTGCCAGCAGCCCACGACAGGGGCCAGAGACCCAGTACTTC. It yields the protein CASSPRQGPETQYF.

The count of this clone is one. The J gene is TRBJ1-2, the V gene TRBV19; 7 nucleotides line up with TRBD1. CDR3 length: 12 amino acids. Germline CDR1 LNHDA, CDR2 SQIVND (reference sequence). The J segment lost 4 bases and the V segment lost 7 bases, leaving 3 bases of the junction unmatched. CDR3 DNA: TGTGCCAGTACCCACAGGGGCTATGGCTACACCTTC. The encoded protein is CASTHRGYGYTF.